The 7 T cell receptor beta chains presented below share a single source sample, sequenced in a study of cytomegalovirus exposure and HLA in healthy donors. Primers included in the PCR were 60 Vbeta and 13 Jbeta primers. The repertoire was sequenced with immunoSEQ multiplex PCR; TCRdb's copy has only in-frame clones and lacks some. The data contain roughly 140,000 clones, about 68% of them singletons. Sequencing used PBMCs. These receptors were obtained from a man between 18 and 29 years old in good health and CMV-seronegative.

This rearrangement joins TRBV4-2 to TRBJ2-6; the D is unclear. This CDR3 has 15 amino acids. Between the trimmed V and J ends, which lost 8 bases and 0 bases, there was a span of 11 bases. Germline CDR1 and CDR2: LGHNA and YNFKEQ. The CDR3 DNA follows: TGTGCCAGCGGTGGAGACTCCTCTGGGGCCAACGTCCTGACTTTC. It codes for CASGGDSSGANVLTF.

This chain joins TRBV5-6 and TRBJ2-7, with a weak D call TRBD1 (5 bases). V was trimmed by 4 bases and J by 0 bases, leaving 11 bases between them. The germline gives CDR1 SGHDT, CDR2 YYEEEE. The CDR3 is 14 residues long. The CDR3, as DNA: TGTGCCAGCAGCCTGAGTGACAGCTCCTACGAGCAGTACTTC. Protein sequence: CASSLSDSSYEQYF.

The rearrangement links TRBV29-1 to TRBJ2-1, with 8 bases that match TRBD2. Germline V gene data show CDR1 as SQVTM and CDR2 as ANQGSEA. CDR3 size: 15 residues. The DNA for the CDR3 is TGCACCTACCGCCGGGTAGCGGGGCCCGACAATGAGCAGTTCTTC. Translation: CTYRRVAGPDNEQFF.

This chain joins TRBV5-1 and TRBJ2-1; the match to TRBD2 covers 8 bases. Trimming at V came to 4 bases and at J to 9 bases, leaving 18 bases not matched to a gene. There are 17 residues in the CDR3. Germline V CDR1 and CDR2: SGHRS, YFSETQ. CDR3 protein: CASSLALRSGSDGEQFF. The CDR3 DNA reads as TGCGCCAGCAGCCTGGCCCTTAGGAGCGGGAGCGATGGTGAGCAGTTCTTC. Together with reference TRBV5-1 and TRBJ2-1, the CDR3 gives the full variable domain: KAGVTQTPRYLIKTRGQQVTLSCSPISGHRSVSWYQQTPGQGLQFLFEYFSETQRNKGNFPGRFSGRQFSNSRSEMNVSTLELGDSALYLCASSLALRSGSDGEQFFGPGTRLTVL.

A few counts support this clone. The chain couples TRBV30 to TRBJ1-5, with D unresolved. The germline gives CDR1 GTSNPN, CDR2 SVGIG (reference sequence). The ends were cut back, 1 base at V and 9 bases at J, with 10 bases in the middle. The CDR3 is made up of 12 amino acids. This CDR3 is CAWSASGRPQHF. The CDR3 DNA sequence: TGTGCCTGGAGTGCCAGCGGTCGGCCCCAGCATTTT.

DNA for the CDR3: TGTGCCAGCAGTGGTCAGGGAACCTCCTACGAGCAGTACTTC. Encoded protein: CASSGQGTSYEQYF. The rearrangement links TRBV2 to TRBJ2-7; D might be TRBD1 (5 bases). V was pared by 4 bases and J by 0 bases, with 10 bases between. Germline V gives CDR1 SNHLY, CDR2 FYNNEI. The CDR3 is made up of 14 amino acids.

This chain connects TRBV27 to TRBJ2-3; 7 bases match TRBD1. With V trimmed by 6 bases and J by 0 bases, 6 bases remained unmatched. The CDR3 sequence is 15 residues long. Germline lookup yields CDR1 MNHEY and CDR2 SMNVEV (reference sequence). CDR3 sequence: CASSQGQLSTDTQYF. The DNA of the CDR3 is TGTGCCAGCAGCCAGGGACAGCTGAGCACAGATACGCAGTATTTT.